This T cell receptor beta chain comes out of a study of metastatic and nonmetastatic thyroid tumors. Whole-study context: Where malignant and benign thyroid patients were concerned, repertoires were compared across blood and tumor or nodule tissue. Study-wide results and caveats: Versus benign nodules, malignant thyroid tumors reportedly had significantly higher TCR beta diversity, in blood and tumor.

The CDR3 sequence is 13 residues long. CDR1 and CDR2 (germline): SQVTM, ANQGSEA. Trimming cost V 4 bases and J 3 bases, with 13 bases left between them. In the authors' methods: Across clinicopathological groups, CDR3 differences served as the basis for building a distant-metastasis classifier for papillary thyroid cancer. TCRdb reprocessed the PCR reads via MiXCR. TCRdb's processing, not the authors', yielded these V and J calls. This table holds under 35,000 clones, roughly 25% found once. Patients underwent thyroid surgery, and none had received any treatment before it. This clone was recorded many times. Its antigen is not identified.

The receptor's source is a female donor with papillary thyroid cancer or a benign thyroid nodule (not recorded which). Some clones in this sample may be carry-over from other donors' samples. The rearrangement uses TRBV29-1 and TRBJ2-7; perhaps D is TRBD1 or TRBD2 (7 bases each). The source material was blood. The CDR3 DNA is TGCAGCGTTGCAGGGGGGGGGGACTACGAGCAGTACTTC. Translated: CSVAGGGDYEQYF.